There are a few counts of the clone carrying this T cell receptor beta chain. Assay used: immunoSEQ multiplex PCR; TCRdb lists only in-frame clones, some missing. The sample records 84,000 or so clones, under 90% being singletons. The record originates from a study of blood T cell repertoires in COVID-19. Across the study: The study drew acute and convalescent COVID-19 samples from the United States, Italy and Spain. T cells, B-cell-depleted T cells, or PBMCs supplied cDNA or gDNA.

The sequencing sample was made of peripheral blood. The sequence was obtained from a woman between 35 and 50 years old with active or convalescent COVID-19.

This CDR3 is CASSHTGGNSPLHF. CDR3 nucleotide sequence: TGTGCCAGCAGCCACACAGGGGGTAATTCACCCCTCCACTTT. The chain combines TRBV3-1 (or the pseudogene TRBV3-2) with TRBJ1-6; 8 bases fit TRBD1. The CDR3 covers 14 residues. With 3 bases clipped from V and 6 bases from J, the junction kept 1 base outside the gene matches. Looked up from germline, CDR1 is LGHDT and CDR2 is YNNKEL (reference sequence).